This TCR beta chain was sequenced during a study of blood T cell repertoires in COVID-19. The method was immunoSEQ multiplex PCR; TCRdb's version includes in-frame clones alone and lacks a portion of them. The sample holds 400,000 or so clones, 70% to 90% seen once. Seattle enrolled patients during active infection and tracked them longitudinally. The source is a man aged 18 to 30 with COVID-19, enrolled during active disease. Specimen: peripheral blood.

The CDR3 DNA is TGTGCTAGTGGCTCCGGGAACCCCTATGGCTACACCTTC. Translating gives CASGSGNPYGYTF. The V call is TRBV12-5, the J call TRBJ1-2; D gene uncertain. CDR1 is LGHNT and CDR2 is FRNRAP in the germline V gene. Trimming left V 6 bases short and J 4 bases short, with 12 bases between. The CDR3 covers 13 residues.